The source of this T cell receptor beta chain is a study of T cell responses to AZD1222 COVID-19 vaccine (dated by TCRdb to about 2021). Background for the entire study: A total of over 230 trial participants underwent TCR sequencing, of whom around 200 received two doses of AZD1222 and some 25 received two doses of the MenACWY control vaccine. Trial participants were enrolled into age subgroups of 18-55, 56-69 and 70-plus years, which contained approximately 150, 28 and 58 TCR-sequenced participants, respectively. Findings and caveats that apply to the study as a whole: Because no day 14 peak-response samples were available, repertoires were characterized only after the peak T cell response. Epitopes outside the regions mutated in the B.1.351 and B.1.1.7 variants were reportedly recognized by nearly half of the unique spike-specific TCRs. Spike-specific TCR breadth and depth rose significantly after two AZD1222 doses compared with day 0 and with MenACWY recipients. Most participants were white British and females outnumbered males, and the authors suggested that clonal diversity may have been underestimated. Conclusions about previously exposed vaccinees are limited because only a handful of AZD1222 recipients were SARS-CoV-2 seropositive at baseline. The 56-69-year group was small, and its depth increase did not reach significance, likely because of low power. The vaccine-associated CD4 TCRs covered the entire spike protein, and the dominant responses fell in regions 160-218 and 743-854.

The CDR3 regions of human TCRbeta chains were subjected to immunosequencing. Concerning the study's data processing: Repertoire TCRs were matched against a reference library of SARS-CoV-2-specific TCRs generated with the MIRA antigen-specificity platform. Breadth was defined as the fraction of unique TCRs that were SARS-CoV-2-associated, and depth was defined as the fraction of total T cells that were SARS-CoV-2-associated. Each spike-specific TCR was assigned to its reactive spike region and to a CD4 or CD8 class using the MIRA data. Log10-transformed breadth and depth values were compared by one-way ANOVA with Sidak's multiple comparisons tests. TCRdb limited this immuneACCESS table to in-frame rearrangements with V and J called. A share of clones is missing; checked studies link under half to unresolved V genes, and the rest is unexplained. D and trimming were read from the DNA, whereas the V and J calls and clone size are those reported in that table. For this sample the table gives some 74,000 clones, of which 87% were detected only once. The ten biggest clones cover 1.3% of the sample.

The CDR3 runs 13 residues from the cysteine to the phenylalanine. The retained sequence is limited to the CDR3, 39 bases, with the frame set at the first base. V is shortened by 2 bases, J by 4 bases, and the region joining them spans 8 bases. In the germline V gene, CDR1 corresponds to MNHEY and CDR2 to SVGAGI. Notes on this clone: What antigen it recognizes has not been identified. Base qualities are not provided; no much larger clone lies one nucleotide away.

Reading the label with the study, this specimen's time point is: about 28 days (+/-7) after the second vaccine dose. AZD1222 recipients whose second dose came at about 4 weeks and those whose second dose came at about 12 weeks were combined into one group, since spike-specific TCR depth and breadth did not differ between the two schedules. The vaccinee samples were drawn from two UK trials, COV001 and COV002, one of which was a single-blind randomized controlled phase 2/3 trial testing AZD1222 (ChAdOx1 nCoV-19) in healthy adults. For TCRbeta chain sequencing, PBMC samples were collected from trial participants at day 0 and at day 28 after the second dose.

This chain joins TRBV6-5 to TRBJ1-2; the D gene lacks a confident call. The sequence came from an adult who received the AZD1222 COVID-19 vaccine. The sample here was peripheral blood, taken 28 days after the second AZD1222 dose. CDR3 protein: CASSYGPIYGYTF. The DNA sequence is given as TGTGCCAGCAGTTACGGTCCGATCTATGGCTACACCTTC.